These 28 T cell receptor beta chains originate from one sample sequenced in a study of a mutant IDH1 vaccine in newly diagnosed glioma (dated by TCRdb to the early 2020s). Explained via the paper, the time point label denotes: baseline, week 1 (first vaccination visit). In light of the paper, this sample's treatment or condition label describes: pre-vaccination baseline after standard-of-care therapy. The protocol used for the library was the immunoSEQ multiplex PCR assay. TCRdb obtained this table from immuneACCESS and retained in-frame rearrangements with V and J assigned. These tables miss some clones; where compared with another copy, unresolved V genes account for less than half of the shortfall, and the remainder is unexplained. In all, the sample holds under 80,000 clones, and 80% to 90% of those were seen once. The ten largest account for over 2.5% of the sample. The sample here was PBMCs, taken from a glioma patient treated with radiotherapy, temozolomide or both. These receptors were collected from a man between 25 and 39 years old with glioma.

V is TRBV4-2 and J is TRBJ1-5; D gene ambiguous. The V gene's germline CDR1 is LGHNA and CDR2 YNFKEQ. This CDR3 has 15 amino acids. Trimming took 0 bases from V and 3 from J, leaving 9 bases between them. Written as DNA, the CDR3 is TGTGCCAGCAGCCAAGAGGAGGAACTCAATCAGCCCCAGCATTTT. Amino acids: CASSQEEELNQPQHF.

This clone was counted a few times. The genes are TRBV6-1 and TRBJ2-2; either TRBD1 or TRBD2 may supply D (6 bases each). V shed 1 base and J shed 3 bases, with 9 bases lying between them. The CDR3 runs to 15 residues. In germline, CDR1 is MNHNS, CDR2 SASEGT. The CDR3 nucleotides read TGTGCCAGCAGTGAAGGGGGGGCGCACACCGGGGAGCTGTTTTTT. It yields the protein CASSEGGAHTGELFF.

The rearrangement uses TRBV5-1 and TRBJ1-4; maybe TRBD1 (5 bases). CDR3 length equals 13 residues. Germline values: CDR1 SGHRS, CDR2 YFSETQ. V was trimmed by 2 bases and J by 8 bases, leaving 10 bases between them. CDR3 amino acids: CASSFGREEKLFF. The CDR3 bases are TGCGCCAGCAGCTTCGGCAGGGAGGAAAAACTGTTTTTT. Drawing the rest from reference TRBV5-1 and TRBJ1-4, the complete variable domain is KAGVTQTPRYLIKTRGQQVTLSCSPISGHRSVSWYQQTPGQGLQFLFEYFSETQRNKGNFPGRFSGRQFSNSRSEMNVSTLELGDSALYLCASSFGREEKLFFGSGTQLSVL.

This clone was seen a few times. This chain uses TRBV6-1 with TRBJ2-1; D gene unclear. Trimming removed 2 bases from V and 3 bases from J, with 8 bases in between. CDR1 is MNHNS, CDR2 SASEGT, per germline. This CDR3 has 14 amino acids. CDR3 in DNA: TGTGCCAGCAGTGAAAGGCAGGACTACAATGAGCAGTTCTTC. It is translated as CASSERQDYNEQFF.

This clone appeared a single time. The CDR3 reads CASSLATYEQYF. CDR3 nucleotide sequence: TGTGCCAGCAGCTTAGCGACCTACGAGCAGTACTTC. The genes are TRBV7-9 and TRBJ2-7, with D unresolved. The germline CDR1 and CDR2 sequences are SEHNR and FQNEAQ (reference sequence). The CDR3 spans 12 residues. Trimming removed 0 bases at V and 2 bases at J, with 2 bases between. Full variable domain (remainder filled in from reference TRBV7-9 and TRBJ2-7): DTGVSQNPRHKITKRGQNVTFRCDPISEHNRLYWYRQTLGQGPEFLTYFQNEAQLEKSRLLSDRFSAERPKGSFSTLEIQRTEQGDSAMYLCASSLATYEQYFGPGTRLTVT.

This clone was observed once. CDR3 sequence (DNA): TGTGCCAGCAGAAGGACTAGCTCCACCGGGGAGCTGTTTTTT. It encodes CASRRTSSTGELFF. This chain joins TRBV14 and TRBJ2-2, with 8 bases lining up with TRBD2. Trimming removed 6 bases from V and 4 bases from J; junction bases left unmatched: 4. CDR3 length: 14 residues. Germline V gene sequence: CDR1 SGHDN, CDR2 FVKESK.

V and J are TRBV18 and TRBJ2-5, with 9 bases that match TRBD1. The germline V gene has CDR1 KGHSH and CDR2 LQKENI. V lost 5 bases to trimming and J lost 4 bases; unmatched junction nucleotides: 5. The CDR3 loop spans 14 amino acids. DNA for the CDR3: TGTGCCAGCTCATTAACAGGGGGCTCAGAGACCCAGTACTTC. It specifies CASSLTGGSETQYF.

CDR3 region: CASSSIGQGGPQHF. Here the CDR3 DNA reads TGTGCCAGCAGTTCAATAGGACAGGGCGGGCCCCAGCATTTT. The chain carries TRBV5-6 and TRBJ1-5, with 8 bases identical to TRBD1. The CDR3 runs to 14 residues. The ends lost 5 bases at V and 9 bases at J; junction bases unmatched: 10. Germline assignment: CDR1 SGHDT and CDR2 YYEEEE.

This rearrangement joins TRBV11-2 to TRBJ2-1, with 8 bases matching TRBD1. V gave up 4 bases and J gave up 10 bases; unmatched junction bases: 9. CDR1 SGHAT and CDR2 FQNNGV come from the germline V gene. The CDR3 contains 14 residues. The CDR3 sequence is CASSSRTGWYEQFF. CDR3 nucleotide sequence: TGTGCCAGCAGCTCACGGACAGGGTGGTACGAGCAGTTCTTC.

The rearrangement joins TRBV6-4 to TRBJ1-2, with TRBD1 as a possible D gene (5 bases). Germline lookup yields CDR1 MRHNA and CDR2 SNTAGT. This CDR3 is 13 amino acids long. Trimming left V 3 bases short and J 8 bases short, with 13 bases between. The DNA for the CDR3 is TGTGCCAGCAGTGAACTTCTCTGGGGCGGCTACACCTTC. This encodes CASSELLWGGYTF.

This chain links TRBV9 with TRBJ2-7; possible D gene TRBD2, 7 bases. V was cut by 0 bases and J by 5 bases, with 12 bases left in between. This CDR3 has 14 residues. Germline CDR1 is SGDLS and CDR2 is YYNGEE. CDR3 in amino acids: CASSVEGGVDEQYF. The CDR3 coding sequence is TGTGCCAGCAGCGTAGAAGGGGGGGTCGACGAGCAGTACTTC. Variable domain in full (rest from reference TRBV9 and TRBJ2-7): DSGVTQTPKHLITATGQRVTLRCSPRSGDLSVYWYQQSLDQGLQFLIQYYNGEERAKGNILERFSAQQFPDLHSELNLSSLELGDSALYFCASSVEGGVDEQYFGPGTRLTVT.

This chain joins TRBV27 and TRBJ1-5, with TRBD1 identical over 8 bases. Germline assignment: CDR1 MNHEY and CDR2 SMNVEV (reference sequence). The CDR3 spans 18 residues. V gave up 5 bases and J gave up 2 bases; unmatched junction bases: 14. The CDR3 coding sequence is TGTGCCAGCAGTCCCTTGGGGACAGGAGGTGGTCGCAATCAGCCCCAGCATTTT. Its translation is CASSPLGTGGGRNQPQHF.

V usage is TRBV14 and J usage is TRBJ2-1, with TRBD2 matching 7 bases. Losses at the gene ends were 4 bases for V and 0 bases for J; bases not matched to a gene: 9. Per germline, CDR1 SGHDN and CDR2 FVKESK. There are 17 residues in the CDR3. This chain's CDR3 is CASSRIRLADSYNEQFF. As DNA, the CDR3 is TGTGCCAGCAGCCGGATCCGGCTAGCGGACTCCTACAATGAGCAGTTCTTC.

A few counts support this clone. This CDR3 reads CASSPWTANTEAFF. The CDR3 DNA reads TGCGCCAGCAGCCCGTGGACAGCGAACACTGAAGCTTTCTTT. The rearrangement links TRBV5-1 to TRBJ1-1; TRBD1 might be the D (6 bases). This CDR3 is 14 amino acids long. Germline V gives CDR1 SGHRS, CDR2 YFSETQ. V lost 4 bases and J 1 base, leaving 11 bases between the germline ends.

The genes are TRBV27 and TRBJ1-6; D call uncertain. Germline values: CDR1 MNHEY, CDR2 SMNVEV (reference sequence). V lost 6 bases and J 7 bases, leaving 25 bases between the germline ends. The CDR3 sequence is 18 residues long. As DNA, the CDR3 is TGTGCCAGCAGACGGGCCTCGGGGTGGTCACCTATAAATTCACCCCTCCACTTT. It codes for CASRRASGWSPINSPLHF.

The CDR3 nucleotides are TGTGCCAGCAGCCCCCCGGGTTGGACTGAAGCTTTCTTT. Translated, it gives CASSPPGWTEAFF. The gene calls are TRBV7-6 and TRBJ1-1; no reliable D call. The CDR3 has 13 amino acids. Germline CDR1 SGHVS, CDR2 FNYEAQ. Trimming took 5 bases from V and 5 from J, leaving 12 bases between them. Drawing the rest from reference TRBV7-6 and TRBJ1-1, the complete variable domain is GAGVSQSPRYKVTKRGQDVALRCDPISGHVSLYWYRQALGQGPEFLTYFNYEAQQDKSGLPNDRFSAERPEGSISTLTIQRTEQRDSAMYRCASSPPGWTEAFFGQGTRLTVV.

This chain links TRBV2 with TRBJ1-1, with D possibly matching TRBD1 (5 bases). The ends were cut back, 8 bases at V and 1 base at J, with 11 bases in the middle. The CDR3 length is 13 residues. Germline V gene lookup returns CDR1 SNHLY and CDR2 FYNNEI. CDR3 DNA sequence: TGTGCCAGCCATTGGGACCAGAACACTGAAGCTTTCTTT. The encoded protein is CASHWDQNTEAFF.

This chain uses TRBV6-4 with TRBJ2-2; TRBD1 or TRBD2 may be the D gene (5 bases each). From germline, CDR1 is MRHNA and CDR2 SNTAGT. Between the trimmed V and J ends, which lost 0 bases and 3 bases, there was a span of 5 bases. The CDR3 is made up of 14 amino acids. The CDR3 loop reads CASSDSGDTGELFF. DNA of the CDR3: TGTGCCAGCAGTGACTCGGGGGACACCGGGGAGCTGTTTTTT.

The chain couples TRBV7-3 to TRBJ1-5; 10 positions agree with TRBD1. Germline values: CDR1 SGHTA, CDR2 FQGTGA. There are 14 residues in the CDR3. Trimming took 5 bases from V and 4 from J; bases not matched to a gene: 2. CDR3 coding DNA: TGTGCCAGCAGCCGGACAGGGGGGAATCAGCCCCAGCATTTT. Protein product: CASSRTGGNQPQHF.

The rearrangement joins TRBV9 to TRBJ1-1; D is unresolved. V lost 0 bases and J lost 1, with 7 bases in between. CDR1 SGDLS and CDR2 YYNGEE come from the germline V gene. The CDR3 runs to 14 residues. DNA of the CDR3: TGTGCCAGCAGCGTAGACCTGGGGAACACTGAAGCTTTCTTT. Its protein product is CASSVDLGNTEAFF.

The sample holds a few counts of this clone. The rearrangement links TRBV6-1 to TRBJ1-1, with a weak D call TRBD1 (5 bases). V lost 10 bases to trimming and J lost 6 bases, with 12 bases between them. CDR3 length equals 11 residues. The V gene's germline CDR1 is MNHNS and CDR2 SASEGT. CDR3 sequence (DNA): TGTGCCACCGCGGGGCTCTCTGAAGCTTTCTTT. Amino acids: CATAGLSEAFF.

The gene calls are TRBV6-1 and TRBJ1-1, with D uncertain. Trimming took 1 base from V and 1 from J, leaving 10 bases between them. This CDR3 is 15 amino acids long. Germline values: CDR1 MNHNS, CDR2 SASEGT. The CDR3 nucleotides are TGTGCCAGCAGTGAAGTGGTGCGGAGGAACACTGAAGCTTTCTTT. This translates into CASSEVVRRNTEAFF.

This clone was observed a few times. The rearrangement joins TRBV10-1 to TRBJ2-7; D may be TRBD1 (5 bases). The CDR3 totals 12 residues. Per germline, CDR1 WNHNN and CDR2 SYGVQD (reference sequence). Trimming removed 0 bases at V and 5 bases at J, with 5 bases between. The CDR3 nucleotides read TGCGCCAGCAGTGAGTCAGGGGACGAGCAGTACTTC. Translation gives CASSESGDEQYF.

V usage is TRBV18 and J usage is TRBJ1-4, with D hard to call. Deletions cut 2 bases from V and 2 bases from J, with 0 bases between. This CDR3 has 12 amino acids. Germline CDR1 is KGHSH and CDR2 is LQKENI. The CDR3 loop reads CASSPTNEKLFF. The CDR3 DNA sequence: TGTGCCAGCTCACCAACTAATGAAAAACTGTTTTTT.

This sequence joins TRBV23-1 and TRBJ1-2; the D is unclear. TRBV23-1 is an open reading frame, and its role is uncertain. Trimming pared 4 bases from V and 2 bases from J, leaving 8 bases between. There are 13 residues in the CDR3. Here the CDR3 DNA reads TGCGCCAGCAGTCTTGGGAGAAACTATGGCTACACCTTC. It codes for CASSLGRNYGYTF.

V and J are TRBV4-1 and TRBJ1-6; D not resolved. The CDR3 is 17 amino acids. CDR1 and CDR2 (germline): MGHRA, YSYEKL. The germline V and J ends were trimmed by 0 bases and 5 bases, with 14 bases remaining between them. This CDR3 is CASSQDAGELHNSPLHF. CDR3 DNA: TGCGCCAGCAGCCAAGACGCCGGGGAACTACATAATTCACCCCTCCACTTT.

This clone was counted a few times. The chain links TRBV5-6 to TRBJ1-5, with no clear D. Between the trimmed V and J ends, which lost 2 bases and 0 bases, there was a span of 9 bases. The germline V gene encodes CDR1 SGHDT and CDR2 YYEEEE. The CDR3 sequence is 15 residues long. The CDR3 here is CASSLLGNSNQPQHF. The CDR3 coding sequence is TGTGCCAGCAGCTTATTAGGGAATAGCAATCAGCCCCAGCATTTT.

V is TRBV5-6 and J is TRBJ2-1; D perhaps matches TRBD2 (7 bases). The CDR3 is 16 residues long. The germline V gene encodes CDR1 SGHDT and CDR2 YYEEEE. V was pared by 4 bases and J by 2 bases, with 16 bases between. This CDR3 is CASSHRTGGPYNEQFF. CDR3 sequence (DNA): TGTGCCAGCAGCCATCGGACGGGGGGCCCCTACAATGAGCAGTTCTTC.